The subject of this entry is one T cell receptor beta chain. In the study's own analysis: Quantification of nucleated cells was approximated via reference gene primer amplification. Assay: immunoSEQ multiplex PCR; the TCRdb copy retains only in-frame clones and omits some. Clonal size and the V and J genes are those of that table, whereas D and trimming came from the DNA. This sample has roughly 350,000 clones; around 87% occur once, and the top ten carry under 4.5%. Germline CDR1 reads MDHEN; CDR2 reads SYDVKM. The CDR3 is made up of 15 amino acids. Trimming removed 1 base at V and 1 base at J, with 7 bases between. These data belong to a study of blood T cell repertoires in COVID-19. The overall study: Samples of COVID-19 (acute and convalescent) were obtained from the United States, Italy and Spain. PBMCs, B-cell-depleted T cells, or T cells provided the cDNA or gDNA that made up the material.

This chain uses TRBV28 with TRBJ2-2; weak D call: TRBD1 (6 bases). The sequence came from a woman in her forties or fifties with active or convalescent COVID-19. Material for sequencing was peripheral blood. CDR3 protein: CASSLSDRNTGELFF. CDR3 coding DNA: TGTGCCAGCAGTTTATCGGACAGGAACACCGGGGAGCTGTTTTTT. Supplemented by reference TRBV28 and TRBJ2-2, the full variable domain reads DVKVTQSSRYLVKRTGEKVFLECVQDMDHENMFWYRQDPGLGLRLIYFSYDVKMKEKGDIPEGYSVSREKKERFSLILESASTNQTSMYLCASSLSDRNTGELFFGEGSRLTVL.